Sequencing of this T cell receptor (beta chain) was carried out in a study of cytomegalovirus exposure and HLA in healthy donors. Looking at the study overall: Roughly 180 million T cells yielded 120 million or so unique TCR beta sequences, as an earlier analysis found.

The V gene's germline CDR1 is SGDLS and CDR2 YYNGEE. This CDR3 comprises 15 residues. V lost 0 bases and J 4 bases, leaving 14 bases between the germline ends. The PCR made use of 60 Vbeta and 13 Jbeta primers. Sequenced by immunoSEQ multiplex PCR; TCRdb stores in-frame clones only, minus some. This sample has over 150,000 clones, with 80% found just once. Whereas donors were nominally healthy upon sampling, unrecorded immune exposures were probable. Sequenced sample: PBMCs. The receptor comes from a boy younger than 18 in good health and CMV-seronegative. The chain joins TRBV9 to TRBJ2-7, with no clear D. The CDR3 is CASSVGGSSRYEQYF. The CDR3 DNA sequence: TGTGCCAGCAGCGTAGGTGGTTCCTCTAGGTACGAGCAGTACTTC.